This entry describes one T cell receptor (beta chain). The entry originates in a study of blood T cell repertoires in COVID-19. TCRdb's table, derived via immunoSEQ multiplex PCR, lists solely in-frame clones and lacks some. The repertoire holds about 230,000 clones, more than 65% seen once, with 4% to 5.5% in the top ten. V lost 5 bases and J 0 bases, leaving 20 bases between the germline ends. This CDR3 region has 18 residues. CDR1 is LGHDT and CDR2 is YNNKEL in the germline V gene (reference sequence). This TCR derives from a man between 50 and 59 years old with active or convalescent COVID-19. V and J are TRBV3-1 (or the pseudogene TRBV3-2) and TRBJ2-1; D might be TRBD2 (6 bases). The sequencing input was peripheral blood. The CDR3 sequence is CASSRRGRDLSSYNEQFF. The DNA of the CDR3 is TGTGCCAGCAGCAGGAGGGGCAGGGACCTCAGCTCCTACAATGAGCAGTTCTTC.